Below are 26 T cell receptor beta chains sequenced from a single sample in a study of CD8+ T cells in alopecia areata. Extracted RNA was reverse transcribed, and the resulting cDNA served as sequencing template. TCRdb keeps only in-frame clones here, not all; method: immunoSEQ multiplex PCR. The sample includes more than 200,000 clones, approximately 40% seen only once; the top ten take approximately 2.4%. Treatment noted: oral pan-JAK inhibitor, 5-10 mg twice daily. The specimen comprised CD4+ T cells sorted from blood, sampled at approximately week 36, from a patient treated with tofacitinib. These receptors were taken from a human donor with alopecia areata.

The V and J genes are TRBV30 and TRBJ1-5; D unclear. Germline CDR1 is GTSNPN and CDR2 is SVGIG (reference sequence). The CDR3 extends over 15 amino acids. Trimming removed 2 bases at V and 1 base at J, with 12 bases between. CDR3 sequence reads: CAWSTVSGSNQPQHF. The CDR3 DNA sequence: TGTGCCTGGAGTACTGTGTCTGGGAGCAATCAGCCCCAGCATTTT.

DNA for the CDR3: TGCAGCGTTGCACAGGGGGCTCACGAGCAGTACTTC. It codes for CSVAQGAHEQYF. The chain couples TRBV29-1 to TRBJ2-7, with 9 bases aligning to TRBD1. Germline-derived CDR1 and CDR2 are SQVTM and ANQGSEA. CDR3 length equals 12 residues. V dropped 4 bases and J dropped 5; count of bases not matched to a gene: 3.

The chain joins TRBV9 to TRBJ1-1; D is ambiguous. The CDR3 runs to 14 residues. Germline-derived CDR1 and CDR2 are SGDLS and YYNGEE. Deletions cut 1 base from V and 1 base from J, with 8 bases between. The CDR3 here is CASSVNVGNTEAFF. The CDR3 region has the DNA TGTGCCAGCAGCGTAAATGTGGGGAACACTGAAGCTTTCTTT. Using reference TRBV9 and TRBJ1-1 for the parts outside the CDR3, the full variable domain is DSGVTQTPKHLITATGQRVTLRCSPRSGDLSVYWYQQSLDQGLQFLIQYYNGEERAKGNILERFSAQQFPDLHSELNLSSLELGDSALYFCASSVNVGNTEAFFGQGTRLTVV.

This clone has more than one count but fewer than ten. CDR3 coding DNA: TGTGCCAGCTCACTTAACAGGGGTAACACTGAAGCTTTCTTT. This encodes CASSLNRGNTEAFF. The chain carries TRBV18 and TRBJ1-1; TRBD1 matches at 7 bases. This CDR3 has 14 amino acids. Germline V CDR1 and CDR2: KGHSH, LQKENI. Trimming removed 4 bases from V and 2 bases from J; junction bases left unmatched: 4. The full variable domain, its missing parts supplied by reference TRBV18 and TRBJ1-1, is NAGVMQNPRHLVRRRGQEARLRCSPMKGHSHVYWYRQLPEEGLKFMVYLQKENIIDESGMPKERFSAEFPKEGPSILRIQQVVRGDSAAYFCASSLNRGNTEAFFGQGTRLTVV.

This chain connects TRBV2 to TRBJ1-2; no reliable D call. Per germline, CDR1 SNHLY and CDR2 FYNNEI. Between the trimmed V and J ends, which lost 6 bases and 2 bases, there was a span of 7 bases. The CDR3 consists of 12 residues. CDR3 residues: CASSWANYGYTF. The CDR3 DNA is TGTGCCAGCAGCTGGGCGAACTATGGCTACACCTTC.

Concerning this clone itself: In the same sample, other DNA sequences code for this CDR3. The chain carries TRBV5-1 and TRBJ1-1; 8 bases align to TRBD1. The V and J ends lost 2 bases and 1 base, in that order; junction bases with no gene match: 1. Germline lookup yields CDR1 SGHRS and CDR2 YFSETQ. The CDR3 loop spans 14 amino acids. CDR3 sequence reads: CASSLQGGNTEAFF. Here the CDR3 DNA reads TGCGCCAGCAGCTTACAGGGGGGGAACACTGAAGCTTTCTTT.

This clone has a handful of counts. This chain links TRBV6-5 with TRBJ2-7, with 8 bases matching TRBD2. Looked up from germline, CDR1 is MNHEY and CDR2 is SVGAGI. The V segment lost 0 bases and the J segment 2 bases; nucleotides outside the gene matches: 6. This CDR3 has 16 residues. In DNA, the CDR3 is TGTGCCAGCAGTTACTCGGGACTAGGAGGGGCCTACGAGCAGTACTTC. Translation gives CASSYSGLGGAYEQYF.

This clone showed up just once. This chain joins TRBV19 and TRBJ1-5; no definite D call. The CDR3 totals 13 residues. The germline V and J ends were trimmed by 6 bases and 2 bases, with 8 bases remaining between them. Germline V gene data show CDR1 as LNHDA and CDR2 as SQIVND (reference sequence). The CDR3, as DNA: TGTGCCAGTAGGGGGTCGGGCAATCAGCCCCAGCATTTT. This gives the protein CASRGSGNQPQHF.

This clone was picked up a small number of times. The chain carries TRBV19 and TRBJ2-1; the D is unclear. The CDR3 runs 14 residues. The V gene's germline CDR1 is LNHDA and CDR2 SQIVND (reference sequence). Trimming cost V 8 bases and J 8 bases, with 19 bases left between them. This chain's CDR3 is CASSTDTEFDEQFF. In nucleotides, the CDR3 is TGTGCCAGTTCCACTGACACAGAATTCGATGAGCAGTTCTTC.

The sample holds one count of this clone. The gene calls are TRBV15 and TRBJ2-3; unclear D gene. The CDR3 runs 14 residues. CDR1 is LNHNV, CDR2 YYDKDF, per germline (reference sequence). The V and J ends lost 4 bases and 4 bases respectively, with 12 bases between them. CDR3 protein: CATSISLEADTQYF. The CDR3 DNA is TGTGCCACCAGCATCTCCCTTGAGGCAGATACGCAGTATTTT. The whole variable domain, filled in from reference TRBV15 and TRBJ2-3, reads DAMVIQNPRYQVTQFGKPVTLSCSQTLNHNVMYWYQQKSSQAPKLLFHYYDKDFNNEADTPDNFQSRRPNTSFCFLDIRSPGLGDTAMYLCATSISLEADTQYFGPGTRLTVL.

This chain links TRBV7-2 with TRBJ1-1; D is ambiguous. Trimming removed 5 bases at V and 1 base at J, with 11 bases between. The length of the CDR3 is 14 residues. CDR1 is SGHTA and CDR2 is FQGNSA in the germline V gene. The CDR3 here is CASSTRTSNTEAFF. The CDR3 DNA sequence: TGTGCCAGCAGCACCCGGACCTCGAACACTGAAGCTTTCTTT. The full variable domain, with the rest looked up from reference TRBV7-2 and TRBJ1-1, is GAGVSQSPSNKVTEKGKDVELRCDPISGHTALYWYRQSLGQGLEFLIYFQGNSAPDKSGLPSDRFSAERTGGSVSTLTIQRTQQEDSAVYLCASSTRTSNTEAFFGQGTRLTVV.

The chain recombines TRBV5-1 with TRBJ2-3, with 10 bases lining up with TRBD2. Germline V gives CDR1 SGHRS, CDR2 YFSETQ. V lost 0 bases, J lost 2 bases, and 6 bases stayed unmatched. The CDR3 loop spans 17 amino acids. CDR3 DNA sequence: TGCGCCAGCAGCTTGGATGTACTAGCGGGAAACACAGATACGCAGTATTTT. Protein: CASSLDVLAGNTDTQYF.

The chain joins TRBV19 to TRBJ1-5; D is possibly TRBD1 (6 bases). CDR3 length: 15 residues. V was shortened by 3 bases and J by 11 bases, with 20 bases between the two germline ends. The germline gives CDR1 LNHDA, CDR2 SQIVND (reference sequence). The CDR3 DNA reads as TGTGCCAGTAGTATGTTCAGGGGATCGGGGGAGACCCAGCATTTT. Encoded protein: CASSMFRGSGETQHF.

This chain uses TRBV29-1 with TRBJ2-6; no clear D. Germline V lookup: CDR1 SQVTM, CDR2 ANQGSEA. The CDR3 runs 16 residues. V gave up 3 bases and J gave up 3 bases, with 15 bases separating them. The CDR3 is CSVEGSPWDGANVLTF. The DNA for the CDR3 is TGCAGCGTTGAGGGGTCGCCCTGGGATGGGGCCAACGTCCTGACTTTC.

The rearrangement links TRBV30 to TRBJ2-1; possibly TRBD1 for D (6 bases). CDR1 is GTSNPN and CDR2 is SVGIG in the germline V gene (reference sequence). CDR3 length: 13 amino acids. Deletions cut 3 bases from V and 9 bases from J, with 15 bases between. As DNA, the CDR3 is TGTGCCTGGAGCCCCGGGACAAGAAGTGAGCAGTTCTTC. Translating it yields CAWSPGTRSEQFF. The variable domain in full, completed from reference TRBV30 and TRBJ2-1, reads SQTIHQWPATLVQPVGSPLSLECTVEGTSNPNLYWYRQAAGRGLQLLFYSVGIGQISSEVPQNLSASRPQDRQFILSSKKLLLSDSGFYLCAWSPGTRSEQFFGPGTRLTVL.

This clone was recorded a few times. The CDR3 loop reads CASSSEPTGSSQETQYF. As DNA, the CDR3 is TGCGCCAGCAGCTCGGAGCCCACAGGGTCTAGTCAAGAGACCCAGTACTTC. The rearrangement joins TRBV5-1 to TRBJ2-5; the D gene is possibly TRBD1 (6 bases). Germline V gene sequence: CDR1 SGHRS, CDR2 YFSETQ. Trimming left V 3 bases short and J 2 bases short, with 20 bases between. CDR3 length: 17 residues.

This chain links TRBV15 with TRBJ2-5; TRBD2 matches at 7 bases. With V trimmed by 1 base and J by 4 bases, 3 bases remained unmatched. The germline gives CDR1 LNHNV, CDR2 YYDKDF (reference sequence). This CDR3 is built from 14 residues. CDR3 in DNA: TGTGCCACCAGCAGAGTACCGGGGGGAGAGACCCAGTACTTC. This encodes CATSRVPGGETQYF.

In its sample, this clone was seen many times. Other DNA sequences within the sample encode an identical CDR3. This rearrangement joins TRBV28 to TRBJ1-2; D is possibly TRBD1 (5 bases). The CDR3 is 15 residues long. The V gene's germline CDR1 is MDHEN and CDR2 SYDVKM. Trimming left V 1 base short and J 2 bases short, with 11 bases between. CDR3 residues: CASSLSPRDNYGYTF. The CDR3 DNA sequence: TGTGCCAGCAGTTTATCGCCCAGGGACAACTATGGCTACACCTTC.

This clone has just a few counts. V and J are TRBV29-1 and TRBJ2-5; 11 bases agree with TRBD2. Germline CDR1 is SQVTM and CDR2 is ANQGSEA. This CDR3 contains 13 residues. V was pared by 3 bases and J by 5 bases, with 2 bases of the junction left unmatched. CDR3 in amino acids: CSVELAGGETQYF. The CDR3 DNA reads as TGCAGCGTTGAGTTAGCGGGAGGGGAGACCCAGTACTTC. The whole variable domain, remainder taken from reference TRBV29-1 and TRBJ2-5, is SAVISQKPSRDICQRGTSLTIQCQVDSQVTMMFWYRQQPGQSLTLIATANQGSEATYESGFVIDKFPISRPNLTFSTLTVSNMSPEDSSIYLCSVELAGGETQYFGPGTRLLVL.

As regards this clone: Within the sample, other DNA sequences also encode this same CDR3. The V gene is TRBV29-1, the J gene TRBJ2-6, with 9 bases fitting TRBD2. CDR1 and CDR2 from the germline V gene are SQVTM and ANQGSEA. The CDR3 totals 19 residues. Germline trimming cut 4 bases from V and 1 base from J; bases unmatched to any gene: 14. The CDR3 protein is CSVGDLAGFRGSGANVLTF. CDR3 nucleotides: TGCAGCGTTGGAGATCTAGCGGGATTCCGAGGATCTGGGGCCAACGTCCTGACTTTC.

The J gene is TRBJ1-2, the V gene TRBV15; D not certain. Between the trimmed V and J ends, which lost 0 bases and 4 bases, there was a span of 9 bases. Per germline, CDR1 LNHNV and CDR2 YYDKDF (reference sequence). The CDR3 consists of 14 residues. CDR3 coding DNA: TGTGCCACCAGCAGAGAAAAGGAGGCCTATGGCTACACCTTC. Protein sequence: CATSREKEAYGYTF.

This sequence joins TRBV7-2 and TRBJ1-2, with D unresolved. V was clipped by 5 bases and J by 4 bases, with 14 bases between them. CDR3 length equals 14 residues. CDR1 is SGHTA and CDR2 is FQGNSA in the germline V gene. CDR3 protein: CASSPRTETYGYTF. CDR3 coding DNA: TGTGCCAGCAGCCCGCGGACGGAGACCTATGGCTACACCTTC. Full variable domain (rest looked up from reference TRBV7-2 and TRBJ1-2): GAGVSQSPSNKVTEKGKDVELRCDPISGHTALYWYRQSLGQGLEFLIYFQGNSAPDKSGLPSDRFSAERTGGSVSTLTIQRTQQEDSAVYLCASSPRTETYGYTFGSGTRLTVV.

The chain recombines TRBV7-9 with TRBJ2-2; D is perhaps TRBD1 or TRBD2 (5 bases each). Looked up from germline, CDR1 is SEHNR and CDR2 is FQNEAQ (reference sequence). The CDR3 extends over 14 amino acids. Trimming shortened V by 11 bases and J by 1 base, and 14 bases separated the two germline ends. This CDR3 is CAGPGPGNTGELFF. CDR3 coding DNA: TGTGCCGGACCGGGACCTGGGAACACCGGGGAGCTGTTTTTT.

The sample holds a few counts of this clone. At the DNA level, this CDR3 is encoded by other sequences in the same sample as well. The chain couples TRBV4-1 to TRBJ2-5; TRBD1 matches 7 bases. The V gene end was trimmed by 0 bases and the J gene end by 4 bases; junction bases not matched to a gene: 5. Germline V lookup: CDR1 MGHRA, CDR2 YSYEKL. The CDR3 has 15 amino acids. The DNA of the CDR3 is TGCGCCAGCAGCCAAGATCGGACAGGAAGAGAGACCCAGTACTTC. It encodes CASSQDRTGRETQYF.

There are a few counts of this clone. This chain connects TRBV5-1 to TRBJ2-3; 10 bases are a match to TRBD2. V shed 0 bases, J shed 0 bases, and the junction held 4 bases outside the gene matches. This CDR3 has 17 residues. Per germline, CDR1 SGHRS and CDR2 YFSETQ. CDR3 region: CASSLARTSGSTDTQYF. The CDR3 DNA is TGCGCCAGCAGCTTGGCGCGGACTAGCGGAAGCACAGATACGCAGTATTTT.

This clone was seen only a few times. This sequence joins TRBV27 and TRBJ2-3; TRBD2 is a possible D gene (6 bases). Trimming shortened V by 3 bases and J by 4 bases, and 14 bases separated the two germline ends. The germline V gene has CDR1 MNHEY and CDR2 SMNVEV (reference sequence). The CDR3 spans 15 residues. The CDR3 protein is CASSLIGRDADTQYF. The CDR3 DNA reads as TGTGCCAGCAGTTTGATCGGGAGAGATGCAGATACGCAGTATTTT.